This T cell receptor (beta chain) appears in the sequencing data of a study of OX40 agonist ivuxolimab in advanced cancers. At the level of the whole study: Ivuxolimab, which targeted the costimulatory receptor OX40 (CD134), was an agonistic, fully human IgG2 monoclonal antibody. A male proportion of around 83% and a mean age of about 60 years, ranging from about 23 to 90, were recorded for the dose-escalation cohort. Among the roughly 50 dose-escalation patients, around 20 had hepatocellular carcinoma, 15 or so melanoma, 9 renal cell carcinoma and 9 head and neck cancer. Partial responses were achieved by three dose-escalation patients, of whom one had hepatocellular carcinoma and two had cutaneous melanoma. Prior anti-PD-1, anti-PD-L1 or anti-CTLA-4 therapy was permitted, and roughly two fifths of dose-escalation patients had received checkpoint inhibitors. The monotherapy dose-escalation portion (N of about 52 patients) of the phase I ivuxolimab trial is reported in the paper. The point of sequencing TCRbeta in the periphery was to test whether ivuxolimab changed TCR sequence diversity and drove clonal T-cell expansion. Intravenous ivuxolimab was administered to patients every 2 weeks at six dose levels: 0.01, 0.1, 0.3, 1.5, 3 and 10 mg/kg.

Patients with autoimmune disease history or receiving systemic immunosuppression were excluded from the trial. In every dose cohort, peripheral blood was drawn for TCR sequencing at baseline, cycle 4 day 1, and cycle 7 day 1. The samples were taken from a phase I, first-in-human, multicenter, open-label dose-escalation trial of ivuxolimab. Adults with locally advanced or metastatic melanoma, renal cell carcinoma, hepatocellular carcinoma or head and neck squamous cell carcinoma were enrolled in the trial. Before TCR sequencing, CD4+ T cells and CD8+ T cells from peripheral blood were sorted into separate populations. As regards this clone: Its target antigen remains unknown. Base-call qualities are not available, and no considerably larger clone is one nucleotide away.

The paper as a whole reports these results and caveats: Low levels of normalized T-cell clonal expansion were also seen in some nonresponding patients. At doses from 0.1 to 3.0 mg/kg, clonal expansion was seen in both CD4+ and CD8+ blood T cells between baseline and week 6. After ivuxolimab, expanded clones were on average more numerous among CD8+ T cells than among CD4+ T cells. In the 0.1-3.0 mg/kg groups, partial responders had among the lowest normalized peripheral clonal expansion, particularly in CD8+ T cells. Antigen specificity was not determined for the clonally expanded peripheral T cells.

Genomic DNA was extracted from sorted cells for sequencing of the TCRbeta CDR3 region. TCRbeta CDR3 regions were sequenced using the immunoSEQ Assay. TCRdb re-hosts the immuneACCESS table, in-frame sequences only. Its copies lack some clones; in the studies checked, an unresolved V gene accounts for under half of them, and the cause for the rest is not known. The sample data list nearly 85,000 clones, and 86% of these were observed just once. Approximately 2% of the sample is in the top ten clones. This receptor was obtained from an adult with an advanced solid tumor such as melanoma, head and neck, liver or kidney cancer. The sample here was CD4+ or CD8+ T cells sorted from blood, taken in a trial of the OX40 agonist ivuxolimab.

The CDR3 reads as follows: CASSELEPNSPLHF. In nucleotides, the sequence is TGTGCCAGCAGTGAACTCGAGCCAAATTCACCCCTCCACTTT. In this chain, TRBV6-1 is recombined with TRBJ1-6; the D gene is unclear. CDR1 and CDR2 are read off the germline V gene as MNHNS and SASEGT. The CDR3, cysteine through phenylalanine, is 14 amino acids long. The only DNA kept is the CDR3, 42 bases in frame from the first base. Trimming costs V 2 bases and J 7 bases, and their ends lie 9 bases apart.